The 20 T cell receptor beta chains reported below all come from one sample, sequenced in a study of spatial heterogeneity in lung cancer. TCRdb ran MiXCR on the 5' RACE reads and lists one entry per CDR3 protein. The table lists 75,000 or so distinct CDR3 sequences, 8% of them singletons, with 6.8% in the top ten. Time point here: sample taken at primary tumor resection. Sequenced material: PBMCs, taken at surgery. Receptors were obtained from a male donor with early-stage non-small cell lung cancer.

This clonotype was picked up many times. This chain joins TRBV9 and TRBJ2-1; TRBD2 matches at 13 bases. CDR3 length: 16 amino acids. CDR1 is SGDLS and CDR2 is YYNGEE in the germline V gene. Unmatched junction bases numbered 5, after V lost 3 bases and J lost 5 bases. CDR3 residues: CASSATSGRGNNEQFF. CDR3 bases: TGTGCCAGCAGCGCTACTAGCGGGAGGGGTAACAATGAGCAGTTCTTC. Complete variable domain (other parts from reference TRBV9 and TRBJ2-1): DSGVTQTPKHLITATGQRVTLRCSPRSGDLSVYWYQQSLDQGLQFLIQYYNGEERAKGNILERFSAQQFPDLHSELNLSSLELGDSALYFCASSATSGRGNNEQFFGPGTRLTVL.

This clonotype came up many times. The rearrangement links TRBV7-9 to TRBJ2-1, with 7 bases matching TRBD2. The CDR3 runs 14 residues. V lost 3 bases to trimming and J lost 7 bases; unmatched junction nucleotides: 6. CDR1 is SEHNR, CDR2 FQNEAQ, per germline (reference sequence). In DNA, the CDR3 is TGTGCCAGCAGCTTGAGCGGGACCTCGAATGAGCAGTTCTTC. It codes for CASSLSGTSNEQFF.

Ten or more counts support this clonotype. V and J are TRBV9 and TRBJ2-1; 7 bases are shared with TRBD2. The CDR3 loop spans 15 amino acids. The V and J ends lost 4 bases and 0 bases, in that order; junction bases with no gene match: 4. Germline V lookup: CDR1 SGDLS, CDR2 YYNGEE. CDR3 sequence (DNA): TGTGCCAGCAGCTTTAGCGGGTCCTCCTACAATGAGCAGTTCTTC. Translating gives CASSFSGSSYNEQFF.

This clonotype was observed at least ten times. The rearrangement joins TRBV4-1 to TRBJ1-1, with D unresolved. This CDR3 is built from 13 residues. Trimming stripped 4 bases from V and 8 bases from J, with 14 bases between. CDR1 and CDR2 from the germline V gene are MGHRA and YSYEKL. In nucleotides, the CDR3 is TGCGCCAGCAGCCTCCCGTACAGCCGGGAAGCTTTCTTT. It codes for CASSLPYSREAFF.

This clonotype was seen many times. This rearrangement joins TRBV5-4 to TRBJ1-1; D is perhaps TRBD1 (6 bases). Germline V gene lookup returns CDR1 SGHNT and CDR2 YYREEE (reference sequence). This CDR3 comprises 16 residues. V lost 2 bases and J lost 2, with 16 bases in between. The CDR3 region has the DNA TGTGCCAGCAGCTTCCGCGGGGGGCGTCGAAACACTGAAGCTTTCTTT. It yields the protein CASSFRGGRRNTEAFF.

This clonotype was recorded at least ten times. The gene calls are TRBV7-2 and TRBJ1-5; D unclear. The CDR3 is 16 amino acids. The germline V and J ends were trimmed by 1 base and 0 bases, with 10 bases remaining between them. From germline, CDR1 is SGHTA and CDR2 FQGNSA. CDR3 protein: CASSLGPLISNQPQHF. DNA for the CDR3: TGTGCCAGCAGCTTAGGCCCGCTGATTAGCAATCAGCCCCAGCATTTT.

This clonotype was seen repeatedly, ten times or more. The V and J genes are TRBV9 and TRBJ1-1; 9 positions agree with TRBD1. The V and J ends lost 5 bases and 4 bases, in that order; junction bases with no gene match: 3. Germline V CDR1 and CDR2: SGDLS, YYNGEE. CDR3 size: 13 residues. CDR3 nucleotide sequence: TGTGCCAGCAGTCACAGGGGGCTCACTGAAGCTTTCTTT. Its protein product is CASSHRGLTEAFF.

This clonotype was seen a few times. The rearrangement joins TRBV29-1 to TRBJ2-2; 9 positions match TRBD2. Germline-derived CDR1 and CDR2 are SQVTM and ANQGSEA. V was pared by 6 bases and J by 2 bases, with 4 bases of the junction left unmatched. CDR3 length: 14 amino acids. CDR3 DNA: TGCAGCGTCTCTAGCGGGGTTAACACCGGGGAGCTGTTTTTT. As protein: CSVSSGVNTGELFF.

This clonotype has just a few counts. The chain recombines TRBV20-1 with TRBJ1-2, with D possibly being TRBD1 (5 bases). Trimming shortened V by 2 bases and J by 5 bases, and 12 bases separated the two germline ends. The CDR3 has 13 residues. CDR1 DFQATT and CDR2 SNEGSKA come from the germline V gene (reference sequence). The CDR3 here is CSARRAGHYGYTF. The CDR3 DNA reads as TGCAGTGCTAGACGGGCAGGGCATTATGGCTACACCTTC.

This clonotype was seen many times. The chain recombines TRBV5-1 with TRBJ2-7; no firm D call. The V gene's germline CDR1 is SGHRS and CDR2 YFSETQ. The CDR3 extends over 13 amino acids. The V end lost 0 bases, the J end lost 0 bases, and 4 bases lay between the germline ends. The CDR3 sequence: CASSLGSSYEQYF. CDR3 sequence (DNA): TGCGCCAGCAGCTTGGGAAGCTCCTACGAGCAGTACTTC.

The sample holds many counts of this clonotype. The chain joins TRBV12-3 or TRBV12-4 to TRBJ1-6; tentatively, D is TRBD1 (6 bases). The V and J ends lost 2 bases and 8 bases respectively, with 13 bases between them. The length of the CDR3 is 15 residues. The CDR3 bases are TGTGCCAGCAGTTTAACCGGTGAGGGGGATTCACCCCTCCACTTT. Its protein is CASSLTGEGDSPLHF.

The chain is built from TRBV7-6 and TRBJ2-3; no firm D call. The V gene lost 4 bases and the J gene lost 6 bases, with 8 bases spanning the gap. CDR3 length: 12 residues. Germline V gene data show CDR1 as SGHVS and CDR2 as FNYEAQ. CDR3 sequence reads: CASSSHMDTQYF. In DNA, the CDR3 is TGTGCCAGCAGCTCCCACATGGATACGCAGTATTTT.

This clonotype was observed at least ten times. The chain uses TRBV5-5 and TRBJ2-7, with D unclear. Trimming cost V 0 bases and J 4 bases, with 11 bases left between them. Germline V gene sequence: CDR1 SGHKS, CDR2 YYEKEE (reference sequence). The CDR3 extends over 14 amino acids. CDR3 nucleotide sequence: TGTGCCAGCAGCTTGGAAGACATACGATACGAGCAGTACTTC. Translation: CASSLEDIRYEQYF.

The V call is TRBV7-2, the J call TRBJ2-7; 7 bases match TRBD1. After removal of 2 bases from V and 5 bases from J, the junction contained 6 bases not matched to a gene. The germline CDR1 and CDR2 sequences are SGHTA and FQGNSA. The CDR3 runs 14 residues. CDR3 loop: CASSLYRGNDEQYF. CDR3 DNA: TGTGCCAGCAGCTTATACAGGGGTAACGACGAGCAGTACTTC.

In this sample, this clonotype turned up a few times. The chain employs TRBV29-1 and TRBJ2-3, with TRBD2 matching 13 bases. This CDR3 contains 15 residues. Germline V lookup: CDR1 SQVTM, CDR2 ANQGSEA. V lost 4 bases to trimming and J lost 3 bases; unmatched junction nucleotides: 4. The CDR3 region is CSVAWGLAGTDTQYF. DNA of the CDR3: TGCAGCGTTGCATGGGGACTAGCGGGAACAGATACGCAGTATTTT.

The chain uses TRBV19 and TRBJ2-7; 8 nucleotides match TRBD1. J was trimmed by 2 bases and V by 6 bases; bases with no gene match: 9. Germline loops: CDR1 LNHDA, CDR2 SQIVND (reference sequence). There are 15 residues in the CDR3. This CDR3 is CASSPKDRETYEQYF. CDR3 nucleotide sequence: TGTGCCAGTAGCCCTAAGGACAGGGAAACCTACGAGCAGTACTTC.

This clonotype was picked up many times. CDR3 in DNA: TGCAGTGCTAGGGACAGGACATCTGGAAACACCATATATTTT. Its protein product is CSARDRTSGNTIYF. The chain carries TRBV20-1 and TRBJ1-3, with TRBD1 matching over 7 bases. Trimming removed 3 bases from V and 1 base from J; junction bases left unmatched: 3. The germline gives CDR1 DFQATT, CDR2 SNEGSKA (reference sequence). CDR3 length: 14 amino acids.

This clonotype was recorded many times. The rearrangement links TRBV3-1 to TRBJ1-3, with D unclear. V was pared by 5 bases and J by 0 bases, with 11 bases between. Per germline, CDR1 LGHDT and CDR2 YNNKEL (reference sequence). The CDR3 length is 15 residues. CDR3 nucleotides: TGTGCCAGCAGCGATATAGGGAGCTCTGGAAACACCATATATTTT. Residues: CASSDIGSSGNTIYF. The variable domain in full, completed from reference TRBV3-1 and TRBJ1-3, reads DTAVSQTPKYLVTQMGNDKSIKCEQNLGHDTMYWYKQDSKKFLKIMFSYNNKELIINETVPNRFSPKSPDKAHLNLHINSLELGDSAVYFCASSDIGSSGNTIYFGEGSWLTVV.

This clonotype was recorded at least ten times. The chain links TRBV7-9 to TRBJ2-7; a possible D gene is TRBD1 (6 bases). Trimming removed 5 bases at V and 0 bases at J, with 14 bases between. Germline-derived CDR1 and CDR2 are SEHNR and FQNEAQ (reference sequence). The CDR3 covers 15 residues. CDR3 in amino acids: CASSALGGISYEQYF. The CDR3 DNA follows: TGTGCCAGCAGCGCCTTAGGGGGAATCTCCTACGAGCAGTACTTC.

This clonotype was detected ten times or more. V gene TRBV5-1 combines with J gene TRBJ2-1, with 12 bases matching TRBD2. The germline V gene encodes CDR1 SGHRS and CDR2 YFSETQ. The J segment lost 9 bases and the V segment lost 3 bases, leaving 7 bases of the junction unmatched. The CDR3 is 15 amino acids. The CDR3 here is CASSSSGLAGVEQFF. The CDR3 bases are TGCGCCAGCAGCTCCTCGGGACTAGCGGGTGTTGAGCAGTTCTTC.